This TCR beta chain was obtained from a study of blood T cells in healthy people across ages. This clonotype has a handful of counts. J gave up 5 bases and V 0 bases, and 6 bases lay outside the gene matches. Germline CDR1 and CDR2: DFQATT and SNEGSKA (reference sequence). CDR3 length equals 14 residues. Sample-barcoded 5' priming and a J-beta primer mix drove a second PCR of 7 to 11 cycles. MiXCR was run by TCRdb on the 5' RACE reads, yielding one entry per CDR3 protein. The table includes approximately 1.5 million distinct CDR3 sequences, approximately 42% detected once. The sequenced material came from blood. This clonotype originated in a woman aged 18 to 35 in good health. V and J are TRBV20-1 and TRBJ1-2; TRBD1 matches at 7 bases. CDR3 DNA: TGCAGTGCTAGAGAGGTGGCAGGGGGGTATGGCTACACCTTC. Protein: CSAREVAGGYGYTF.